The subject of this entry is one T cell receptor (beta chain). Its target is not known. The assay was immunoSEQ multiplex PCR, and TCRdb's table has in-frame clones only and misses some. Of approximately 32,000 clones listed, roughly 90% are singletons. The data were taken from a study of T cells after posttransplantation cyclophosphamide. Whole-study findings and limits: Skin or GI-infiltrating T cells shared few TRB sequences with blood.

Germline lookup yields CDR1 SEHNR and CDR2 FQNEAQ (reference sequence). The CDR3 covers 17 residues. V dropped 1 base and J dropped 4 bases, with 19 bases sitting between them. This chain links TRBV7-9 with TRBJ1-2; D is unclear. The clonotype originates from a woman in her forties with a blood cancer, CMV-positive, and with a related stem cell donor. The sequencing input was PBMCs. CDR3 DNA: TGTGCCAGCAGCTTAGTGCTCCAGTCCCTCTCGGGCTATGGCTACACCTTC. The encoded protein is CASSLVLQSLSGYGYTF.